The 16 T cell receptor beta chains below all came from one sample that was sequenced in a study of PD-1 blockade in classical Hodgkin lymphoma. The protocol was immunoSEQ multiplex PCR, while the TCRdb copy is restricted to in-frame clones and leaves out a portion. The sample has under 4,500 clones; more than 60% are singletons. Each and every patient relapsed after autologous stem cell transplantation, and patients got differing brentuximab vedotin exposure. CD4+ T cells were purified from thawed PBMCs by negative selection. This sample comprised CD4+ T cells from blood, obtained at baseline. The receptors stem from a human donor with classical Hodgkin lymphoma.

This rearrangement joins TRBV7-3 to TRBJ1-1; a possible D gene is TRBD1 (5 bases). The CDR3 is made up of 13 amino acids. V was pared by 5 bases and J by 10 bases, with 17 bases between. CDR1 is SGHTA and CDR2 is FQGTGA in the germline V gene. The CDR3 nucleotides read TGTGCCAGCAGCCTTACGGTGGGGCAGGGAGCTTTCTTT. Its translation: CASSLTVGQGAFF.

The chain carries TRBV28 and TRBJ1-5; D gene ambiguous. The V gene's germline CDR1 is MDHEN and CDR2 SYDVKM. The CDR3 sequence is 14 residues long. Trimming took 5 bases from V and 4 from J, leaving 12 bases between them. The CDR3: CASSEGRRNQPQHF. The CDR3 region has the DNA TGTGCCAGCAGTGAGGGCCGGAGGAATCAGCCCCAGCATTTT. Looking up the rest from reference TRBV28 and TRBJ1-5 gives the full variable domain: DVKVTQSSRYLVKRTGEKVFLECVQDMDHENMFWYRQDPGLGLRLIYFSYDVKMKEKGDIPEGYSVSREKKERFSLILESASTNQTSMYLCASSEGRRNQPQHFGDGTRLSIL.

The chain joins TRBV27 to TRBJ2-7; TRBD1 matches 9 bases. CDR3 length equals 15 residues. Germline V gives CDR1 MNHEY, CDR2 SMNVEV (reference sequence). V was clipped by 0 bases and J by 2 bases; unmatched bases: 2. The CDR3 region is CASSLSGTGPYEQYF. CDR3 coding DNA: TGTGCCAGCAGTTTATCGGGGACAGGGCCCTACGAGCAGTACTTC.

This sequence joins TRBV11-1 and TRBJ2-5; no clear D gene. This CDR3 region has 14 residues. The germline CDR1 and CDR2 sequences are SGHAT and FQDESV (reference sequence). V lost 0 bases and J 9 bases, leaving 14 bases between the germline ends. The chain's CDR3 is CASSLASWGSAQYF. The CDR3 DNA sequence: TGTGCCAGCAGCTTAGCTTCTTGGGGATCGGCCCAGTACTTC. The entire variable domain, with the rest obtained from reference TRBV11-1 and TRBJ2-5, is as follows: EAEVAQSPRYKITEKSQAVAFWCDPISGHATLYWYRQILGQGPELLVQFQDESVVDDSQLPKDRFSAERLKGVDSTLKIQPAELGDSAMYLCASSLASWGSAQYFGPGTRLLVL.

The gene calls are TRBV6-1 and TRBJ2-7; no firm D call. CDR3 length: 13 amino acids. Trimming left V 6 bases short and J 3 bases short, with 12 bases between. Germline values: CDR1 MNHNS, CDR2 SASEGT. The CDR3 sequence: CASSLDGRYEQYF. CDR3 DNA sequence: TGTGCCAGCAGCTTGGACGGACGCTACGAGCAGTACTTC.

This sequence joins TRBV14 and TRBJ1-1; D gene ambiguous. Trimming took off 3 bases at V and 0 bases at J, with 8 bases between the two ends. The CDR3 sequence is 14 residues long. The germline V gene has CDR1 SGHDN and CDR2 FVKESK. CDR3 sequence reads: CASSQPGMNTEAFF. DNA of the CDR3: TGTGCCAGCAGCCAGCCAGGTATGAACACTGAAGCTTTCTTT.

The rearrangement links TRBV2 to TRBJ1-5, with D uncertain. Germline V gives CDR1 SNHLY, CDR2 FYNNEI. V was clipped by 1 base and J by 6 bases, with 7 bases between them. The CDR3 runs 13 residues. The CDR3 sequence: CASSEEGIQPQHF. The CDR3 DNA sequence: TGTGCCAGCAGTGAAGAAGGGATTCAGCCCCAGCATTTT.

CDR3 bases: TGCGCCAGCAGCTTCCTATTGTCGGAGAACACCGGGGAGCTGTTTTTT. This codes for CASSFLLSENTGELFF. The chain recombines TRBV5-1 with TRBJ2-2, with no clear D. The CDR3 contains 16 residues. CDR1 and CDR2 (germline): SGHRS, YFSETQ. V lost 2 bases and J lost 1, with 12 bases in between.

J is TRBJ2-1 and V is TRBV5-1; tentative D call: TRBD1 (5 bases). CDR1 SGHRS and CDR2 YFSETQ come from the germline V gene. This CDR3 has 14 residues. The germline V and J ends were trimmed by 0 bases and 7 bases, with 11 bases remaining between them. The CDR3 DNA reads TGCGCCAGCAGCTTGGTAGGGGTGGCGAATGAGCAGTTCTTC. Protein product: CASSLVGVANEQFF.

This clone was seen just once. The V and J genes are TRBV30 and TRBJ1-5; D is undetermined. The CDR3 runs 13 residues. Per the germline V gene, CDR1 is GTSNPN and CDR2 is SVGIG (reference sequence). Trimming stripped 4 bases from V and 1 base from J, with 8 bases between. The CDR3 spells CAWTPDSNQPQHF. In DNA, the CDR3 is TGTGCCTGGACCCCGGACAGCAATCAGCCCCAGCATTTT.

J is TRBJ1-1 and V is TRBV5-4; tentative D call: TRBD1 (5 bases). Germline loops: CDR1 SGHNT, CDR2 YYREEE (reference sequence). The germline V and J ends were trimmed by 2 bases and 3 bases, with 8 bases remaining between them. The CDR3 sequence is 13 residues long. This chain's CDR3 is CASSFDRHTEAFF. CDR3 bases: TGTGCCAGCAGCTTTGACAGACACACTGAAGCTTTCTTT.

This clone was counted between two and nine times. The gene calls are TRBV6-4 and TRBJ2-1; TRBD2 agrees at 14 bases. The CDR3 is 19 residues long. With 7 bases clipped from V and 6 bases from J, the junction kept 17 bases outside the gene matches. The germline V gene has CDR1 MRHNA and CDR2 SNTAGT. DNA of the CDR3: TGTGCCAGCAACTCCCCGGGGACTAGCGGGGGCGTGCCTACCAATGAGCAGTTCTTC. This translates into CASNSPGTSGGVPTNEQFF.

This clone was detected once. The chain couples TRBV5-4 to TRBJ1-1, with D tentatively TRBD1 (6 bases). Germline V gene sequence: CDR1 SGHNT, CDR2 YYREEE (reference sequence). CDR3 length: 14 amino acids. Trimming pared 5 bases from V and 5 bases from J, leaving 16 bases between. Here the CDR3 reads CASRAGGAETEAFF. In DNA form, the CDR3 reads TGTGCCAGCAGAGCGGGGGGCGCCGAAACTGAAGCTTTCTTT. The full variable domain, in which reference TRBV5-4 and TRBJ1-1 provide the parts outside the CDR3, is ETGVTQSPTHLIKTRGQQVTLRCSSQSGHNTVSWYQQALGQGPQFIFQYYREEENGRGNFPPRFSGLQFPNYSSELNVNALELDDSALYLCASRAGGAETEAFFGQGTRLTVV.

The chain employs TRBV6-5 and TRBJ2-5; no clear D. Germline V gene data show CDR1 as MNHEY and CDR2 as SVGAGI. This CDR3 region has 12 residues. V lost 6 bases, J lost 5 bases, and 10 bases lay in between. The DNA of the CDR3 is TGTGCCAGCAGCCGAAACGGGGAGACCCAGTACTTC. Translating gives CASSRNGETQYF.

V and J are TRBV7-2 and TRBJ2-5; 11 bases align to TRBD1. The CDR3 spans 14 residues. J lost 9 bases, V lost 2 bases, and 5 bases had no gene match. Germline V gene sequence: CDR1 SGHTA, CDR2 FQGNSA. CDR3 sequence reads: CASSLTPGQGAQYF. Here the CDR3 DNA reads TGTGCCAGCAGCTTAACCCCGGGACAGGGGGCCCAGTACTTC.

The chain couples TRBV28 to TRBJ2-7, with a weak D call TRBD1 (5 bases). Germline V gives CDR1 MDHEN, CDR2 SYDVKM. The CDR3 spans 18 residues. Trimming cost V 3 bases and J 6 bases, with 27 bases left between them. CDR3 nucleotides: TGTGCCAGCAGTTTCATCTCTCTACAGGCTCGATGGGATTCCGAGCAGTACTTC. Protein sequence: CASSFISLQARWDSEQYF.